This T cell receptor (beta chain) was sequenced for a study of blood T cell repertoires in COVID-19. Study context: The United States, Italy and Spain supplied acute and convalescent COVID-19 samples.

Repertoires were generated with immunoSEQ multiplex PCR, while TCRdb's copy carries only in-frame clones and drops some. The sample includes hundreds of thousands of clones, roughly nine tenths seen only once; the top ten take 3%. The CDR3 sequence is 13 residues long. Trimming pared 5 bases from V and 4 bases from J, leaving 11 bases between. Germline V CDR1 and CDR2: LNHNV, YYDKDF (reference sequence). The TCR was taken from a woman aged 25 to 39 with COVID-19, enrolled during active disease. The sample consisted of peripheral blood. The chain employs TRBV15 and TRBJ2-5; D may be TRBD2 (6 bases). The CDR3 bases are TGTGCCACCAGCGTGACTAGTGGAGAGACCCAGTACTTC. It yields the protein CATSVTSGETQYF. The whole variable domain, filled in from reference TRBV15 and TRBJ2-5, reads DAMVIQNPRYQVTQFGKPVTLSCSQTLNHNVMYWYQQKSSQAPKLLFHYYDKDFNNEADTPDNFQSRRPNTSFCFLDIRSPGLGDTAMYLCATSVTSGETQYFGPGTRLLVL.